Listed here are 26 T cell receptor beta chains from one sample, sequenced in a study of identical twins. TCRdb reanalysed the 5' RACE reads using MiXCR and keeps one entry per CDR3 protein. The sample lists around 250,000 distinct CDR3 sequences, roughly 13% occurring once. These data are also associated with another study on yellow fever vaccine responses in identical twins.

Sequencing was carried out using memory (CD45RO+) T cells sorted from blood. All receptors derive from a woman between 18 and 29 years old in good health.

Many counts were recorded for this clonotype. The genes are TRBV5-1 and TRBJ2-5, with D possibly matching TRBD1 (6 bases). Deletions cut 4 bases from V and 5 bases from J, with 15 bases between. Germline V gene data show CDR1 as SGHRS and CDR2 as YFSETQ. The CDR3 contains 14 residues. The DNA of the CDR3 is TGCGCCAGCAGCGCTACAGGGTCTGGGGAGACCCAGTACTTC. Translation gives CASSATGSGETQYF.

The V and J genes are TRBV29-1 and TRBJ2-1; D tentatively fits TRBD1 or TRBD2 (5 bases each). Germline V lookup: CDR1 SQVTM, CDR2 ANQGSEA. V was trimmed by 7 bases and J by 8 bases, leaving 21 bases between them. The CDR3 spans 14 residues. The CDR3 region is CSAQRGLRNHEQFF. For the CDR3, the DNA is TGCAGCGCCCAGAGGGGCCTAAGGAACCATGAGCAGTTCTTC.

V and J are TRBV10-3 and TRBJ2-2; possibly TRBD1 or TRBD2 for D (5 bases each). CDR1 is ENHRY and CDR2 is SYGVKD in the germline V gene. CDR3 length: 14 residues. V was pared by 6 bases and J by 2 bases, with 10 bases between. The CDR3, as DNA: TGTGCCATCAGGGGGGATGTAAACACCGGGGAGCTGTTTTTT. As protein: CAIRGDVNTGELFF.

This chain joins TRBV19 and TRBJ2-3; no clear D gene. V dropped 3 bases and J dropped 7 bases, with 11 bases sitting between them. CDR3 size: 13 residues. Germline CDR1 reads LNHDA; CDR2 reads SQIVND (reference sequence). This chain's CDR3 is CASSISSTYTQYF. The CDR3 DNA reads as TGTGCCAGTAGTATTTCGTCAACTTATACGCAGTATTTT. The full variable domain, in which reference TRBV19 and TRBJ2-3 provide the parts outside the CDR3, is DGGITQSPKYLFRKEGQNVTLSCEQNLNHDAMYWYRQDPGQGLRLIYYSQIVNDFQKGDIAEGYSVSREKKESFPLTVTSAQKNPTAFYLCASSISSTYTQYFGPGTRLTVL.

The gene calls are TRBV18 and TRBJ2-2, with D perhaps matching TRBD2 (6 bases). CDR1 KGHSH and CDR2 LQKENI come from the germline V gene. V lost 1 base and J lost 4, with 13 bases in between. The CDR3 sequence is 16 residues long. The CDR3 nucleotides are TGTGCCAGCTCACCACTCGCCAGGAGGGGCACCGGGGAGCTGTTTTTT. Its protein product is CASSPLARRGTGELFF. Looking up the rest from reference TRBV18 and TRBJ2-2 gives the full variable domain: NAGVMQNPRHLVRRRGQEARLRCSPMKGHSHVYWYRQLPEEGLKFMVYLQKENIIDESGMPKERFSAEFPKEGPSILRIQQVVRGDSAAYFCASSPLARRGTGELFFGEGSRLTVL.

The V gene is TRBV6-4, the J gene TRBJ2-1; 12 bases fit TRBD2. The trim removed 6 bases at V and 9 bases at J, leaving 6 bases unmatched. Germline V gives CDR1 MRHNA, CDR2 SNTAGT. There are 14 residues in the CDR3. The CDR3 nucleotides are TGTGCCAGCAGAGCCCTAGCGGGGGGGCGTGAGCAGTTCTTC. Encoded protein: CASRALAGGREQFF.

This clonotype occurred a few times. The gene calls are TRBV20-1 and TRBJ2-7; the match to TRBD2 covers 8 bases. Looked up from germline, CDR1 is DFQATT and CDR2 is SNEGSKA (reference sequence). V gave up 7 bases and J gave up 4 bases; unmatched junction bases: 9. This CDR3 is built from 13 residues. For the CDR3, the DNA is TGCAGTGGGAGGGCGGGAGGTTTGTACGAGCAGTACTTC. It yields the protein CSGRAGGLYEQYF.

This clonotype appeared a few times. The genes are TRBV5-6 and TRBJ2-5, with 9 bases that match TRBD2. This CDR3 comprises 19 residues. The V segment lost 3 bases and the J segment 5 bases; nucleotides outside the gene matches: 20. Germline lookup yields CDR1 SGHDT and CDR2 YYEEEE. The CDR3 region is CASSSLELVAGDNWETQYF. DNA of the CDR3: TGTGCCAGCAGCTCCCTAGAATTGGTAGCGGGGGATAATTGGGAGACCCAGTACTTC.

This clonotype was detected many times. The rearrangement links TRBV6-5 to TRBJ2-1; a possible D gene is TRBD2 (5 bases). V shed 3 bases and J shed 4 bases, with 10 bases lying between them. The CDR3 has 14 amino acids. Looked up from germline, CDR1 is MNHEY and CDR2 is SVGAGI. CDR3 protein: CASSYSRVYNEQFF. CDR3 nucleotides: TGTGCCAGCAGTTATTCGAGGGTTTACAATGAGCAGTTCTTC.

V usage is TRBV7-2 and J usage is TRBJ1-1, with 8 positions matching TRBD1. Trimming cost V 1 base and J 4 bases; bases outside gene matches: 5. This CDR3 has 15 residues. Germline V gene sequence: CDR1 SGHTA, CDR2 FQGNSA. For the CDR3, the DNA is TGTGCCAGCAGCTTAGACCGCACAGGGGGCACTGAAGCTTTCTTT. Translated: CASSLDRTGGTEAFF. Supplemented by reference TRBV7-2 and TRBJ1-1, the full variable domain reads GAGVSQSPSNKVTEKGKDVELRCDPISGHTALYWYRQSLGQGLEFLIYFQGNSAPDKSGLPSDRFSAERTGGSVSTLTIQRTQQEDSAVYLCASSLDRTGGTEAFFGQGTRLTVV.

By its share, this clonotype is medium-sized. CDR3 sequence: CASSLNSYNSPLHF. DNA of the CDR3: TGTGCCAGCAGTTTGAACTCCTATAATTCACCCCTCCACTTT. V gene TRBV12-3 or TRBV12-4 combines with J gene TRBJ1-6; D not resolved. Trimming removed 3 bases at V and 0 bases at J, with 3 bases between. CDR3 length: 14 residues.

This clonotype has just a few counts. The V gene is TRBV5-1, the J gene TRBJ2-7, with 7 nucleotides matching TRBD2. The CDR3 is made up of 16 amino acids. The V gene end was trimmed by 1 base and the J gene end by 4 bases; junction bases not matched to a gene: 11. Per germline, CDR1 SGHRS and CDR2 YFSETQ. This CDR3 is CASSLSPGGNGYEQYF. CDR3 coding DNA: TGCGCCAGCAGCTTGTCCCCGGGGGGAAACGGATACGAGCAGTACTTC.

The sample holds many counts of this clonotype. The genes are TRBV29-1 and TRBJ2-1, with D possibly matching TRBD2 (6 bases). This CDR3 is 14 amino acids long. Per the germline V gene, CDR1 is SQVTM and CDR2 is ANQGSEA. Trimming left V 3 bases short and J 4 bases short, with 13 bases between. The DNA for the CDR3 is TGCAGCGTTGATGCCTCGGGACTTTACAATGAGCAGTTCTTC. Protein product: CSVDASGLYNEQFF.

The chain links TRBV7-3 to TRBJ2-3, with 8 positions matching TRBD1. With V trimmed by 5 bases and J by 4 bases, 8 bases remained unmatched. Germline V gene sequence: CDR1 SGHTA, CDR2 FQGTGA. The CDR3 covers 15 residues. CDR3 protein: CASSPRTGRPDTQYF. CDR3 sequence (DNA): TGTGCCAGCAGCCCCCGGACAGGGCGTCCAGATACGCAGTATTTT. Together with reference TRBV7-3 and TRBJ2-3, the CDR3 gives the full variable domain: GAGVSQTPSNKVTEKGKYVELRCDPISGHTALYWYRQSLGQGPEFLIYFQGTGAADDSGLPNDRFFAVRPEGSVSTLKIQRTERGDSAVYLCASSPRTGRPDTQYFGPGTRLTVL.

J is TRBJ2-1 and V is TRBV19; 11 nucleotides line up with TRBD2. The junction had 5 bases not matched to a gene; V was cut back by 6 bases and J by 4 bases. This CDR3 comprises 15 residues. CDR1 LNHDA and CDR2 SQIVND come from the germline V gene (reference sequence). The CDR3: CASRFTSGGYNEQFF. The DNA of the CDR3 is TGTGCCAGTAGGTTCACTAGCGGGGGTTACAATGAGCAGTTCTTC.

This clonotype has more than one count but fewer than ten. One junction end does not reproduce the germline sequence, and a read error may be involved. The rearrangement uses TRBV7-7 and TRBJ2-1, with D perhaps TRBD1 or TRBD2 (6 bases each). The CDR3 covers 12 residues. Per the germline V gene, CDR1 is SSHAT and CDR2 is FNYEAQ (reference sequence). The CDR3 coding sequence is TGTGCTAGCAGCAGAACCGGGGGCGAGCAGTTCTTC. Its translation: CASSRTGGEQFF.

The chain joins TRBV10-3 to TRBJ2-6; 13 positions match TRBD2. The CDR3 loop spans 17 amino acids. Germline loops: CDR1 ENHRY, CDR2 SYGVKD. Unmatched junction bases numbered 5, after V lost 6 bases and J lost 3 bases. Written as DNA, the CDR3 is TGTGCCATCAGCCCACTAGCGGGGGGGCGTGGGGCCAACGTCCTGACTTTC. This codes for CAISPLAGGRGANVLTF.

V is TRBV7-2 and J is TRBJ2-3, with TRBD2 matching over 8 bases. Germline V gene lookup returns CDR1 SGHTA and CDR2 FQGNSA. CDR3 length: 15 residues. Trimming cost V 5 bases and J 3 bases; bases outside gene matches: 7. CDR3 DNA sequence: TGTGCCAGCAGCGCCCGGGGGGGAGGAACAGATACGCAGTATTTT. This translates into CASSARGGGTDTQYF.

This clonotype was found a few times. This chain links TRBV20-1 with TRBJ2-7, with a tentative D call TRBD1 (6 bases). Trimming took 0 bases from V and 2 from J, leaving 14 bases between them. The germline V gene encodes CDR1 DFQATT and CDR2 SNEGSKA (reference sequence). The CDR3 is made up of 15 amino acids. CDR3 DNA sequence: TGCAGTGCTAGAGATTTACAGGGCCCGACCTACGAGCAGTACTTC. Translating it yields CSARDLQGPTYEQYF.

The chain links TRBV9 to TRBJ2-1, with a tentative D call TRBD1 (7 bases). The germline V gene has CDR1 SGDLS and CDR2 YYNGEE. This CDR3 spans 15 amino acids. Trimming pared 4 bases from V and 3 bases from J, leaving 14 bases between. The CDR3 DNA reads TGTGCCAGCAGCCTCGGGCAGGGGGGCTACAATGAGCAGTTCTTC. Translating gives CASSLGQGGYNEQFF.

V is TRBV12-3 or TRBV12-4 and J is TRBJ2-2; 11 positions agree with TRBD1. V was pared by 6 bases and J by 6 bases, with 3 bases of the junction left unmatched. CDR3 length equals 14 residues. In nucleotides, the CDR3 is TGTGCCAGCAGGGGGACAGGGGGGCCCGGGGAGCTGTTTTTT. Its translation: CASRGTGGPGELFF.

This clonotype was detected a few times. The chain carries TRBV28 and TRBJ2-7; 9 positions agree with TRBD2. From germline, CDR1 is MDHEN and CDR2 SYDVKM. This CDR3 is 15 amino acids long. J was trimmed by 1 base and V by 5 bases; bases with no gene match: 6. The CDR3 DNA follows: TGTGCCAGCAGTGTTAGCGGGAGTAGTTCCTACGAGCAGTACTTC. Amino acids: CASSVSGSSSYEQYF.

This clonotype occurred a few times. The chain uses TRBV6-1 and TRBJ2-5; 8 nucleotides match TRBD1. The CDR3 length is 14 residues. J was trimmed by 4 bases and V by 6 bases; bases with no gene match: 7. CDR1 MNHNS and CDR2 SASEGT come from the germline V gene. The CDR3 spells CASRGTGRRETQYF. The CDR3 nucleotides are TGTGCCAGCAGAGGGACAGGCCGCCGAGAGACCCAGTACTTC.

The chain employs TRBV9 and TRBJ2-2, with D perhaps being TRBD1 or TRBD2 (5 bases each). The CDR3 is 14 amino acids. Trimming removed 0 bases from V and 6 bases from J, with 9 bases in between. Germline V lookup: CDR1 SGDLS, CDR2 YYNGEE. CDR3 in amino acids: CASSVGGSAGELFF. The CDR3 nucleotides are TGTGCCAGCAGCGTAGGGGGGTCGGCCGGGGAGCTGTTTTTT.

At least ten counts were recorded for this clonotype. V usage is TRBV7-2 and J usage is TRBJ2-1; D gene ambiguous. Germline assignment: CDR1 SGHTA and CDR2 FQGNSA. The CDR3 has 14 residues. The germline V and J ends were trimmed by 4 bases and 9 bases, with 16 bases remaining between them. The CDR3 coding sequence is TGTGCCAGCAGCTCCTCGGACCCACGCGGTGAGCAGTTCTTC. It codes for CASSSSDPRGEQFF.

Ten or more counts support this clonotype. This chain links TRBV7-9 with TRBJ2-2; no clear D gene. Per germline, CDR1 SEHNR and CDR2 FQNEAQ (reference sequence). The CDR3 extends over 12 amino acids. V lost 3 bases and J lost 5, with 4 bases in between. Written as DNA, the CDR3 is TGTGCCAGCAGCTTCAATACCGGGGAGCTGTTTTTT. It codes for CASSFNTGELFF.